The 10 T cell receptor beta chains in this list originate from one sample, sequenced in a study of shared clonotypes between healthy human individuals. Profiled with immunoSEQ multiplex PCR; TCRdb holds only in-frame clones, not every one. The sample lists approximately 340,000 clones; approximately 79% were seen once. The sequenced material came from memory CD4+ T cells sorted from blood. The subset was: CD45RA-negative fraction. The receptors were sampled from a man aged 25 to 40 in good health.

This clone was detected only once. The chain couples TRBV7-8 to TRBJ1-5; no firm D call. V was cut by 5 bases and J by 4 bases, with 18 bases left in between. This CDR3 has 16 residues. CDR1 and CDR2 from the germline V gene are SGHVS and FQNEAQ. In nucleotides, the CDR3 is TGTGCCAGCAGCCGAGCAGCGGCGCAAGGGAATCAGCCCCAGCATTTT. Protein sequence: CASSRAAAQGNQPQHF.

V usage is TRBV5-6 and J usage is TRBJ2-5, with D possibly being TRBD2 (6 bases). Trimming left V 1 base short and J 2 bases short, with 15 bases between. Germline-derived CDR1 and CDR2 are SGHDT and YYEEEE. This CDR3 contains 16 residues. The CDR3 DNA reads TGTGCCAGCAGCTTGTTTGGCGGGACCCTACAAGAGACCCAGTACTTC. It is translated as CASSLFGGTLQETQYF.

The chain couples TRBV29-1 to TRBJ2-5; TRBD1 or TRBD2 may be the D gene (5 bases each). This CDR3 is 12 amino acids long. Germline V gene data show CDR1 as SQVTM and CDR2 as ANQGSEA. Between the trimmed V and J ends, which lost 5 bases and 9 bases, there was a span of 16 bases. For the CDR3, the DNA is TGCAGCGTTCACCAGGGCCTCGGGGCCCAGTACTTC. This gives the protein CSVHQGLGAQYF.

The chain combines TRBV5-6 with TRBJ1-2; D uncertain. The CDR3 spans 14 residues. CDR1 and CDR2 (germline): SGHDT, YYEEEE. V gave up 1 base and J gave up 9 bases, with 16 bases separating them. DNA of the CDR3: TGTGCCAGCAGCTTGTTGTCCGCTACGGGCCGCTACACCTTC. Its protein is CASSLLSATGRYTF.

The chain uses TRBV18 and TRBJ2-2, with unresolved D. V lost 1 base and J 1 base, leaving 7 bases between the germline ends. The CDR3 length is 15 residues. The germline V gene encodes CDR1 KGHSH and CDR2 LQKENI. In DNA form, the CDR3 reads TGTGCCAGCTCACCACGCCAGCTGAACACCGGGGAGCTGTTTTTT. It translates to CASSPRQLNTGELFF.

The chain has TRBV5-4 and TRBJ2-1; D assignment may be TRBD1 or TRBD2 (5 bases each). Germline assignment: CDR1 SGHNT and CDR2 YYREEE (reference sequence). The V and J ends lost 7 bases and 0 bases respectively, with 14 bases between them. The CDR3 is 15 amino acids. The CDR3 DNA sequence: TGTGCCAGCGCCTCCAAGGGGAGCTCCTACAATGAGCAGTTCTTC. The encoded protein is CASASKGSSYNEQFF.

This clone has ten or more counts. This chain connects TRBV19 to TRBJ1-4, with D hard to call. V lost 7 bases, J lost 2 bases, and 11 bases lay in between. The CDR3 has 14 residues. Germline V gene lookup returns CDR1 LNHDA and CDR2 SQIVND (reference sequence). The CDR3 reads CASNQWATNEKLFF. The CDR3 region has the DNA TGTGCCAGTAACCAGTGGGCGACTAATGAAAAACTGTTTTTT.

The CDR3 is CASTDPGSNYEQYF. In nucleotides, the CDR3 is TGTGCCAGTACCGACCCCGGATCGAACTACGAGCAGTACTTC. The chain recombines TRBV19 with TRBJ2-7; D remains unclear. Germline V gives CDR1 LNHDA, CDR2 SQIVND (reference sequence). The CDR3 is 14 amino acids. Between the trimmed V and J ends, which lost 7 bases and 3 bases, there was a span of 16 bases.

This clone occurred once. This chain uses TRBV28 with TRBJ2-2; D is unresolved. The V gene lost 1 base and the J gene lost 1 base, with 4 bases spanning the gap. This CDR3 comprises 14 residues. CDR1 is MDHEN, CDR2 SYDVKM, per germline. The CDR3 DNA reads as TGTGCCAGCAGTTTATTCGGGAACACCGGGGAGCTGTTTTTT. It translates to CASSLFGNTGELFF.

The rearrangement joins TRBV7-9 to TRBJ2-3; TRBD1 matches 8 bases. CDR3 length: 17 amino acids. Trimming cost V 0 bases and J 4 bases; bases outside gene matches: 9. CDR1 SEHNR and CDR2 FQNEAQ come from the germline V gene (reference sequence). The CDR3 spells CASSLAGQVGVADTQYF. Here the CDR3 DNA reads TGTGCCAGCAGCTTAGCGGGACAGGTTGGAGTGGCAGATACGCAGTATTTT.